This entry concerns a single T cell receptor (beta chain). Lacking the conserved final phenylalanine or tryptophan, this CDR3 likely reflects a read error. The limits of the CDR3 on the DNA are not certain, so only TCRdb's listed CDR3 is given. This sample was taken from a study of CDR3 diversity in severe acne. MiXCR, applied by TCRdb to the PCR reads, yields one record per CDR3 protein. The repertoire holds over 85,000 distinct CDR3 sequences, with about half as singletons. Germline CDR1 and CDR2: MGHDK and SYGVNS. From its first to its last residue, the CDR3 has 13 amino acids. Source material: blood. The sequence derives from a male donor with acne. The gene calls are TRBV25-1 and TRBJ2-5; no check of the table's D call, TRBD2, against the DNA was made. CDR3 loop: CASSRNYGYTFGS.